This TCR beta chain was sequenced for a study of control samples from healthy donors and cancer patients. Trimming stripped 2 bases from V and 1 base from J, with 9 bases between. The CDR3 runs 14 residues. The germline V gene encodes CDR1 LGHDT and CDR2 YNNKEL (reference sequence). Method: immunoSEQ multiplex PCR; TCRdb's copy keeps in-frame clones and lacks some. The sample has 90,000 to 100,000 clones; about 79% are singletons. This TCR derives from a woman aged 25 to 39 in good health. The chain employs TRBV3-1 (or the pseudogene TRBV3-2) and TRBJ2-7; D is undetermined. Sequenced material: blood. In nucleotides, the CDR3 is TGTGCCAGCAGCCAAACACCTAAATCCTACGAGCAGTACTTC. Amino acids: CASSQTPKSYEQYF.